This is a list of T cell receptor beta chains from one sample in a study of T cells in Graves' hyperthyroidism and ophthalmopathy. TCRdb processed the multiplex PCR reads anew with MiXCR; each CDR3 protein has one entry. The sample gives 500,000 to 750,000 distinct CDR3 sequences, around 46% of which show up once; around 8% is in the top ten. Sequencing was done on a sample of peripheral blood or thyroid tissue (not recorded which). Receptor source: a woman in her late teens or twenties with Graves' hyperthyroidism. The CDR3 runs from the conserved cysteine through the conserved F or W. The D gene is left open where the match is weak. Clone size appears in some rows only: once, few, many, or a class for an expanded clone.

v_gene	d_gene	abundance	j_gene	CDR3aa	CDR3nt
TRBV7-2	TRBD2	few	TRBJ2-7	CASSHLSGTSGRVRYEQYF	TGTGCCAGCAGCCATCTTTCCGGGACTAGCGGGAGAGTCCGCTACGAGCAGTACTTC
TRBV29-1	NA	NA	TRBJ1-2	CSVEWTAGEEGYTF	TGCAGCGTCGAGTGGACAGCAGGGGAGGAGGGCTACACCTTC
TRBV10-3	TRBD1	NA	TRBJ2-3	CAISGGQGSTDTQYF	TGTGCCATCAGTGGGGGACAGGGGAGCACAGATACGCAGTATTTT
TRBV18	TRBD2	NA	TRBJ2-7	CASSPFDLAGFYEQYF	TGTGCCAGCTCACCTTTTGACCTAGCGGGATTCTACGAGCAGTACTTC
TRBV5-5	NA	NA	TRBJ1-4	CACNPGGRGEKLFF	TGTGCCTGCAATCCGGGGGGGCGCGGTGAAAAACTGTTTTTT
TRBV7-2	NA	many	TRBJ1-5	CASSLSSTAFGPQHF	TGTGCCAGCAGCCTTTCATCGACAGCCTTCGGGCCCCAGCATTTT
TRBV12-3/TRBV12-4	NA	many	TRBJ1-2	CASSARVGYTF	TGTGCCAGCAGTGCCAGGGTCGGCTACACCTTC
TRBV29-1	TRBD1	many	TRBJ2-2	CSVRQGNTGELFF	TGCAGCGTCCGACAGGGAAACACCGGGGAGCTGTTTTTT
TRBV25-1	TRBD1	few	TRBJ1-1	CASRGQGSNTEAFF	TGTGCCAGCAGGGGACAGGGCAGCAACACTGAAGCTTTCTTT
TRBV11-2	NA	NA	TRBJ2-7	CASSRTAGRQYF	TGTGCCAGCAGCCGGACGGCGGGAAGGCAGTACTTC
TRBV7-2	NA	NA	TRBJ2-1	CASSANYNEQFF	TGCGCCAGCAGCGCCAACTACAATGAGCAGTTCTTC
TRBV5-1	NA	NA	TRBJ2-7	CASSDPGTTYEQYF	TGCGCCAGCAGCGACCCGGGAACAACCTACGAGCAGTACTTC
TRBV7-6	NA	NA	TRBJ2-3	CASSSQGGLYSTDTQYF	TGTGCCAGCAGCTCCCAAGGGGGATTATATAGCACAGATACGCAGTATTTT
TRBV2	NA	many	TRBJ2-7	CASRKRQLPSYEQYF	TGTGCCAGCAGGAAGAGACAGCTACCTTCCTACGAGCAGTACTTC
TRBV7-9	NA	NA	TRBJ2-1	CASSFLQGNNEQFF	TGTGCCAGCAGCTTCCTGCAGGGTAACAATGAGCAGTTCTTC
TRBV11-2	TRBD2	many	TRBJ2-7	CASSTTSGGSYEQYF	TGTGCCAGCAGTACGACTAGCGGGGGATCCTACGAGCAGTACTTC
TRBV20-1	NA	NA	TRBJ2-1	CSAPVVSGASYNEQFF	TGCAGTGCGCCCGTTGTGAGCGGAGCCTCCTACAATGAGCAGTTCTTC
TRBV10-2	NA	NA	TRBJ2-6	CASSESTGRGANVLTF	TGCGCCAGCAGTGAGTCGACGGGGAGAGGGGCCAACGTCCTGACTTTC
TRBV24-1	NA	NA	TRBJ2-2	CATSDSAGELFF	TGTGCCACCAGTGATTCCGCCGGGGAGCTGTTTTTT
TRBV19	NA	many	TRBJ2-7	CASSIGLVFEEQYF	TGTGCCAGTAGTATAGGTCTTGTCTTTGAGGAGCAGTACTTC
TRBV10-3	NA	many	TRBJ2-7	CAIGLPPSYEQYF	TGTGCCATCGGATTACCCCCCTCCTACGAGCAGTACTTC
TRBV20-1	TRBD1	NA	TRBJ1-2	CSASRTGRSGYTF	TGCAGTGCATCTCGGACAGGGAGATCTGGCTACACCTTC
TRBV3-1	NA	few	TRBJ2-7	CASSQAPGFEQYF	TGTGCCAGCAGCCAAGCCCCGGGTTTCGAGCAGTACTTC
TRBV9	NA	NA	TRBJ2-3	CASSVTALSTDTQYF	TGTGCCAGCAGCGTGACAGCCTTAAGCACAGATACGCAGTATTTT
TRBV20-1	NA	many	TRBJ1-5	CSASETAGGQPQHF	TGCAGTGCTTCAGAGACAGCCGGCGGTCAGCCCCAGCATTTT
TRBV7-9	TRBD2	many	TRBJ2-7	CASSSYSSGSEYEQYF	TGTGCCAGCAGCTCTTACTCTAGCGGGAGTGAGTACGAGCAGTACTTC
TRBV5-6	NA	NA	TRBJ1-2	CASSLVLGVFGYTF	TGTGCCAGCAGCTTGGTTCTAGGGGTATTTGGCTACACCTTC
TRBV27	TRBD1	few	TRBJ1-2	CASRTGGNYGYTF	TGTGCCAGCAGGACAGGGGGTAACTATGGCTACACCTTC
TRBV6-5	NA	many	TRBJ2-7	CASTSFRGEQYF	TGTGCCAGCACCTCCTTCAGGGGCGAGCAGTACTTC
TRBV20-1	NA	NA	TRBJ2-5	CSATGGDSQETQYF	TGCAGTGCGACCGGGGGGGACAGCCAAGAGACCCAGTACTTC
TRBV19	NA	NA	TRBJ2-7	CASSISTGYEQYF	TGTGCCAGTAGTATCTCGACAGGCTACGAGCAGTACTTC
TRBV6-1	NA	NA	TRBJ2-7	CASRGAGGLYYEQYF	TGTGCCAGCCGGGGAGCGGGTGGACTCTACTACGAGCAGTACTTC
TRBV7-9	NA	NA	TRBJ2-2	CASSLDLASGELFF	TGTGCCAGCAGCTTAGATCTAGCAAGCGGGGAGCTGTTTTTT
TRBV9	NA	many	TRBJ2-2	CASSWEANTGELFF	TGTGCCAGCTCGTGGGAGGCGAACACCGGGGAGCTGTTTTTT
TRBV25-1	NA	many	TRBJ1-6	CASQLSSYNSPLHF	TGTGCCAGTCAGTTGAGCTCCTATAATTCACCCCTCCACTTT
TRBV6-5	TRBD2	NA	TRBJ2-7	CASSLYSGTSKSYEQYF	TGTGCCAGCAGTTTATACTCCGGGACTAGCAAGAGCTACGAGCAGTACTTC
TRBV5-1	TRBD1	NA	TRBJ2-5	CASSLWTGTQYF	TGCGCCAGCAGCTTGTGGACAGGGACCCAGTACTTC
TRBV12-3/TRBV12-4	TRBD2	NA	TRBJ2-5	CASSYSGLEKYF	TGTGCCAGCAGTTACTCAGGACTAGAAAAGTACTTC
TRBV2	NA	NA	TRBJ1-4	CASSNAGRKNCFF	NA
TRBV6-5	NA	many	TRBJ2-7	CASSYSGFAGSEQYF	TGTGCCAGCAGTTACTCAGGTTTTGCAGGAAGCGAGCAGTACTTC